This T cell receptor (beta chain) was sequenced in a study of PD-L1 blockade in urothelial cancer. The V gene's germline CDR1 is SGHNT and CDR2 YYREEE (reference sequence). V lost 3 bases to trimming and J lost 0 bases; unmatched junction nucleotides: 9. The CDR3 has 17 amino acids. Time point reported: peripheral blood 6 weeks after treatment start. Using immunoSEQ multiplex PCR, the repertoire was profiled, and TCRdb retains in-frame clones only, with some absent. The table has about 120,000 clones, about 89% seen once. The sequence came from a man aged 55 to 70 with urothelial cancer. The chain recombines TRBV5-4 with TRBJ1-2, with TRBD1 identical over 9 bases. The specimen comprised PBMCs, sampled around atezolizumab (anti-PD-L1) treatment. CDR3 coding DNA: TGTGCCAGCAGCTCCTGGACAGGGGCGGTCACTAACTATGGCTACACCTTC. Protein: CASSSWTGAVTNYGYTF.